Each of the 9 T cell receptor beta chains below was sequenced from the same sample in a study of blood T cell repertoires in COVID-19. The protocol was immunoSEQ multiplex PCR, while the TCRdb copy is restricted to in-frame clones and leaves out a portion. The profile shows 300,000 or so clones, roughly 87% of them singletons. The sequencing input was PBMCs or T cells enriched from blood (not recorded which). The receptors here all came from a woman aged 30 to 39 who had recovered from COVID-19.

The V and J genes are TRBV4-1 and TRBJ1-2; 10 nucleotides line up with TRBD1. Germline V gives CDR1 MGHRA, CDR2 YSYEKL. The junction had 2 bases not matched to a gene; V was cut back by 1 base and J by 3 bases. The CDR3 has 15 amino acids. CDR3 sequence (DNA): TGCGCCAGCAGCCAAGCTGGACAGGGGGACTATGGCTACACCTTC. It codes for CASSQAGQGDYGYTF.

The rearrangement uses TRBV4-1 and TRBJ2-5; 8 bases align to TRBD2. J was trimmed by 2 bases and V by 3 bases; bases with no gene match: 2. This CDR3 has 14 amino acids. The germline CDR1 and CDR2 sequences are MGHRA and YSYEKL. The CDR3 region has the DNA TGCGCCAGCAGCCAGGCTAGCGGGCAAGAGACCCAGTACTTC. Translated: CASSQASGQETQYF.

This sequence joins TRBV5-4 and TRBJ2-2; 9 bases are shared with TRBD1. V was pared by 4 bases and J by 5 bases, with 6 bases of the junction left unmatched. The CDR3 spans 15 residues. The germline gives CDR1 SGHNT, CDR2 YYREEE (reference sequence). Here the CDR3 reads CASSPGTGRTGELFF. The CDR3 DNA sequence: TGTGCCAGCAGCCCAGGGACAGGGCGAACCGGGGAGCTGTTTTTT.

This chain connects TRBV19 to TRBJ2-7; 11 bases map to TRBD1. This CDR3 contains 18 residues. V shed 3 bases and J 3 bases; nucleotides not matched to a gene: 13. Germline V gene data show CDR1 as LNHDA and CDR2 as SQIVND (reference sequence). The chain's CDR3 is CASSMAHRTGGVGYEQYF. The CDR3 coding sequence is TGTGCCAGTAGTATGGCCCATAGGACAGGGGGCGTCGGCTACGAGCAGTACTTC.

The J gene is TRBJ1-1, the V gene TRBV2, with TRBD1 identical over 7 bases. CDR3 size: 14 residues. The ends lost 6 bases at V and 5 bases at J; junction bases unmatched: 9. The V gene's germline CDR1 is SNHLY and CDR2 FYNNEI. The CDR3 sequence is CASRTHRGRTEAFF. Written as DNA, the CDR3 is TGTGCCAGCAGGACTCACAGGGGTAGAACTGAAGCTTTCTTT.

This chain joins TRBV10-1 and TRBJ2-1; 11 bases are shared with TRBD2. V lost 3 bases, J lost 11 bases, and 12 bases stayed unmatched. Per germline, CDR1 WNHNN and CDR2 SYGVQD (reference sequence). The CDR3 has 16 amino acids. In DNA, the CDR3 is TGCGCCAGCAGTGACCCTGGGACTAGCGGAAATAAGCAGCAGTTCTTC. Its protein product is CASSDPGTSGNKQQFF.

This clone was observed a single time. The chain joins TRBV5-1 to TRBJ2-5; weak D call: TRBD1 (6 bases). The ends were cut back, 4 bases at V and 3 bases at J, with 16 bases in the middle. Germline V CDR1 and CDR2: SGHRS, YFSETQ. The CDR3 covers 15 residues. CDR3 coding DNA: TGCGCCAGCAGCCAGAGACTTACAGGGAAAGAGACCCAGTACTTC. Protein product: CASSQRLTGKETQYF.

In this sample, this clone turned up a few times. The CDR3 loop reads CASSLDEGFNQPQHF. CDR3 DNA: TGTGCCAGCAGCTTAGATGAGGGCTTCAATCAGCCCCAGCATTTT. This sequence joins TRBV7-6 and TRBJ1-5, with D unresolved. Germline V gene data show CDR1 as SGHVS and CDR2 as FNYEAQ. The length of the CDR3 is 15 residues. The V gene lost 1 base and the J gene lost 3 bases, with 10 bases spanning the gap.

This clone has a single count. The chain joins TRBV9 to TRBJ2-1, with 8 bases fitting TRBD2. The J segment lost 0 bases and the V segment lost 0 bases, leaving 2 bases of the junction unmatched. The CDR3 is 16 amino acids. The germline V gene has CDR1 SGDLS and CDR2 YYNGEE. The DNA for the CDR3 is TGTGCCAGCAGCGTAGAACTAGCGGTCTCCTACAATGAGCAGTTCTTC. Encoded protein: CASSVELAVSYNEQFF.